The entry below describes one T cell receptor beta chain. Its antigen is not identified. This sample also contains other DNA sequences that code for the same CDR3. In the PCR, 60 Vbeta and 13 Jbeta primers were used. Profiling relied on immunoSEQ multiplex PCR, and the TCRdb table lists in-frame clones only, not all of them. Among about 210,000 clones listed, 82% were seen once. These data belong to a study of cytomegalovirus exposure and HLA in healthy donors. The study, taken as a whole, reports: Later analysis found that TCR beta chains associated with HLA were more clonally expanded than other, equally common chains. For most TCR sequences rarity was the rule, although some public TCRs occurred in many donors. Earlier findings revealed that most TCR beta V segments proved productive either about 90% or about 30% of the time.

V dropped 2 bases and J dropped 4 bases, with 6 bases sitting between them. The CDR3 loop spans 13 amino acids. Looked up from germline, CDR1 is MNHEY and CDR2 is SMNVEV (reference sequence). The receptor was derived from a man aged 40-49 years in good health and CMV-seropositive. The specimen sequenced was PBMCs. The J gene is TRBJ1-5, the V gene TRBV27, with a weak D call TRBD1 (5 bases). The CDR3 bases are TGTGCCAGCAGTTTACGGGGGAATCAGCCCCAGCATTTT. It encodes CASSLRGNQPQHF.